This is a list of T cell receptor beta chains from one sample in a study of blood T cell repertoires in COVID-19. TCRdb's copy holds only in-frame clones and misses some; the assay was immunoSEQ multiplex PCR. The sample yields around 100,000 clones, about 90% seen once. The source material was peripheral blood. These receptors were taken from a human donor in a cohort sampled during active COVID-19. Each CDR3 is given with its conserved first and last residue. The D gene is left open where the match is weak. Clone size is given for some rows only: seen once, a few or many times, or a class if the clone is expanded.

D,size,J,V,DNA,CDR3
TRBD1,NA,TRBJ1-6,TRBV30,TGTGCCTGGAGTCGCGGACAGGCCAATTCACCCCTCCACTTT,CAWSRGQANSPLHF
TRBD1,NA,TRBJ2-7,TRBV5-1,TGCGCCAGCAGCTATTACTCGGGACAGGGGGGGTCCGGGGAGCAGTACTTC,CASSYYSGQGGSGEQYF
NA,few,TRBJ1-5,TRBV3-1/TRBV3-2,TGTGCCAGCAGCGGGACACTGAGCAATCAGCCCCAGCATTTT,CASSGTLSNQPQHF
TRBD2,NA,TRBJ2-1,TRBV11-1,TGTGCCAGCAGCTTAACTAGCGGGGGGAACTACAATGAGCAGTTCTTC,CASSLTSGGNYNEQFF
NA,NA,TRBJ1-5,TRBV20-1,TGCAGTGCTAGTAGTACAGGGCGAAATCAGCCCCAGCATTTT,CSASSTGRNQPQHF
NA,NA,TRBJ1-1,TRBV28,TGTGCCAGCAGTTTAAATAGGAACACTGAAGCTTTCTTT,CASSLNRNTEAFF
NA,NA,TRBJ2-1,TRBV27,TGTGCCAGCAGGGGGCTGGGGTACAATGAGCAGTTCTTC,CASRGLGYNEQFF
TRBD1,NA,TRBJ2-5,TRBV9,TGTGCCAGCAGCGTAAGAAATACAGGGGAGGAGACCCAGTACTTC,CASSVRNTGEETQYF
NA,NA,TRBJ1-1,TRBV27,TGTGCCAGCAGTTTTGAGGGAACGACCACTGAAGCTTTCTTT,CASSFEGTTTEAFF
NA,NA,TRBJ2-1,TRBV4-2,TGTGCCAGCAGCCAACGGTCAGGGGACCATGAGCAGTTCTTC,CASSQRSGDHEQFF
TRBD1,NA,TRBJ2-3,TRBV2,TGTGCCAGCAGCCTGGGACAGACTAGCACAGATACGCAGTATTTT,CASSLGQTSTDTQYF
NA,NA,TRBJ1-1,TRBV10-3,TGTGCCATCAGTGACCCAGGGGAAAACACTGAAGCTTTCTTT,CAISDPGENTEAFF
TRBD1,NA,TRBJ1-6,TRBV6-5,TGTGCCAGCATCCCCGGGACAGGTTATAATTCACCCCTCCACTTT,CASIPGTGYNSPLHF
NA,NA,TRBJ2-5,TRBV7-8,TGTGCCAGCAGCCAGCAGGGGCTAGTAGCGCAAGAGACCCAGTACTTC,CASSQQGLVAQETQYF
TRBD1,once,TRBJ1-2,TRBV7-2,TGTGCCAGCAGCTTCACGACAGGGAACTATGGCTACACCTTC,CASSFTTGNYGYTF
TRBD1,NA,TRBJ1-1,TRBV6-1,TGTGCCAGCAGTGAAGACAGGGGGAACACTGAAGCTTTCTTT,CASSEDRGNTEAFF
TRBD1,NA,TRBJ1-5,TRBV7-8,TGTGCCAGCAGCTTATATGGGACAGGGGTAGACCAGCCCCAGCATTTT,CASSLYGTGVDQPQHF
TRBD2,NA,TRBJ2-1,TRBV5-1,TGCGCCAGCAGCACCCAGACTAGCTCCAATGAGCAGTTCTTC,CASSTQTSSNEQFF
NA,NA,TRBJ2-5,TRBV19,TGTGCCAGTAGTTACACGGTGGGCCGACTAAAAGAGACCCAGTACTTC,CASSYTVGRLKETQYF
TRBD2,NA,TRBJ2-5,TRBV6-6,TGTGCCAGCAGTTACAGAGCGGGGGGCCAAGAGACCCAGTACTTC,CASSYRAGGQETQYF
TRBD2,NA,TRBJ2-1,TRBV19,TGTGCCAGTAGTCCTCTATTAGCGGGAGGAAACCAGTTCTTC,CASSPLLAGGNQFF
TRBD1,NA,TRBJ1-1,TRBV29-1,TGCAGCGTTGGCAGGACAGGGGCAAAGAACACTGAAGCTTTCTTT,CSVGRTGAKNTEAFF
TRBD1,NA,TRBJ1-2,TRBV18,TGTGCCAGCTCACCATTTTCTGGACAGGGGGCGTTGGCTGGCTACACCTTC,CASSPFSGQGALAGYTF
TRBD1,NA,TRBJ2-2,TRBV24-1,TGTGCCACCAGTAAGGGACAGGGAGGCGACGGGGAGCTGTTTTTT,CATSKGQGGDGELFF
NA,NA,TRBJ1-4,TRBV5-1,TGCGCCAGCAGCTTGGACGGAACTAATGAAAAACTGTTTTTT,CASSLDGTNEKLFF
NA,once,TRBJ2-3,TRBV3-1/TRBV3-2,TGTGCCAGCAGCCACAATGAGGGTTATTCAGATACGCAGTATTTT,CASSHNEGYSDTQYF
NA,NA,TRBJ2-1,TRBV14,TGTGCCAGCAGCCCAACAGGGTTCTCCTACAATGAGCAGTTCTTC,CASSPTGFSYNEQFF
NA,NA,TRBJ1-5,TRBV30,TGTGCCTGGAGCCTGGGGGGGTATAGCAATCAGCCCCAGCATTTT,CAWSLGGYSNQPQHF
NA,NA,TRBJ1-1,TRBV12-3/TRBV12-4,TGTGCCAGCAGTCAATCTAGGGAGACTGAAGCTTTCTTT,CASSQSRETEAFF
NA,NA,TRBJ1-1,TRBV6-5,TGTGCCAGCAGTTACTCGGCGGAGATGAACACTGAAGCTTTCTTT,CASSYSAEMNTEAFF
TRBD1,NA,TRBJ2-3,TRBV5-6,TGTGCCAGCAGCTTAGGGGGCGAGGCACGCACAGATACGCAGTATTTT,CASSLGGEARTDTQYF
TRBD1,few,TRBJ2-7,TRBV11-1,TGTGCCAGCAGCTTAATCGACAGGGGCTCCTACGAGCAGTACTTC,CASSLIDRGSYEQYF
NA,few,TRBJ2-7,TRBV6-5,TGTGCCAGCAGTTACTCGAGTCCTAGCGATTACGAGCAGTACTTC,CASSYSSPSDYEQYF
NA,once,TRBJ2-1,TRBV5-4,TGTGCCAGCAGCTTGAAGGGGGTATCCTACAATGAGCAGTTCTTC,CASSLKGVSYNEQFF
TRBD2,NA,TRBJ2-3,TRBV5-1,TGCGCCAGCAGCCCCCGAGTTAGCGGGTTAGCAGATACGCAGTATTTT,CASSPRVSGLADTQYF
NA,NA,TRBJ1-1,TRBV7-3,TGTGCCAGCAGCCTACTGGACACCGATGACACTGAAGCTTTCTTT,CASSLLDTDDTEAFF
NA,once,TRBJ2-1,TRBV27,TGTGCCAGCAGCGGCGGGCTTGAGCAGTTCTTC,CASSGGLEQFF